A single sample is the source of the 3 T cell receptor beta chains below, sequenced in a study of radiation and T cells in renal cell carcinoma. Clones were sequenced by immunoSEQ multiplex PCR, and TCRdb holds only the in-frame ones, with some missing. The sample contains tens of thousands of clones, about 79% of which appear only once. Time point: baseline pretreatment blood. Treatment defined: 15 Gy SBRT to primary tumor, nephrectomy 4 weeks later. Source: blood, taken from a patient whose treatment included radiotherapy and nephrectomy. The source is a man in his fifties or sixties with renal cell carcinoma.

This clone was recorded a few times. This sequence joins TRBV18 and TRBJ2-2; D might be TRBD2 (6 bases). The CDR3 consists of 16 residues. Germline values: CDR1 KGHSH, CDR2 LQKENI. Trimming pared 2 bases from V and 0 bases from J, leaving 10 bases between. The CDR3 protein is CASSPGGAANTGELFF. The DNA for the CDR3 is TGTGCCAGCTCACCAGGCGGGGCGGCGAACACCGGGGAGCTGTTTTTT.

This chain connects TRBV7-8 to TRBJ2-3; 12 nucleotides align to TRBD2. CDR3 size: 19 residues. V shed 1 base and J 2 bases; nucleotides not matched to a gene: 10. Per germline, CDR1 SGHVS and CDR2 FQNEAQ. The CDR3 sequence is CASSLEPGLAGEVTDTQYF. The DNA of the CDR3 is TGTGCCAGCAGCTTAGAGCCGGGACTAGCGGGCGAGGTCACAGATACGCAGTATTTT.

This clone was seen more than once but under ten times. This chain uses TRBV11-2 with TRBJ2-3; tentative D call: TRBD2 (6 bases). The CDR3 extends over 14 amino acids. Trimming shortened V by 5 bases and J by 6 bases, and 15 bases separated the two germline ends. Germline V CDR1 and CDR2: SGHAT, FQNNGV. CDR3 bases: TGTGCCAGCAGCGGAGTAGCGGTGTCGGATACGCAGTATTTT. The encoded protein is CASSGVAVSDTQYF.